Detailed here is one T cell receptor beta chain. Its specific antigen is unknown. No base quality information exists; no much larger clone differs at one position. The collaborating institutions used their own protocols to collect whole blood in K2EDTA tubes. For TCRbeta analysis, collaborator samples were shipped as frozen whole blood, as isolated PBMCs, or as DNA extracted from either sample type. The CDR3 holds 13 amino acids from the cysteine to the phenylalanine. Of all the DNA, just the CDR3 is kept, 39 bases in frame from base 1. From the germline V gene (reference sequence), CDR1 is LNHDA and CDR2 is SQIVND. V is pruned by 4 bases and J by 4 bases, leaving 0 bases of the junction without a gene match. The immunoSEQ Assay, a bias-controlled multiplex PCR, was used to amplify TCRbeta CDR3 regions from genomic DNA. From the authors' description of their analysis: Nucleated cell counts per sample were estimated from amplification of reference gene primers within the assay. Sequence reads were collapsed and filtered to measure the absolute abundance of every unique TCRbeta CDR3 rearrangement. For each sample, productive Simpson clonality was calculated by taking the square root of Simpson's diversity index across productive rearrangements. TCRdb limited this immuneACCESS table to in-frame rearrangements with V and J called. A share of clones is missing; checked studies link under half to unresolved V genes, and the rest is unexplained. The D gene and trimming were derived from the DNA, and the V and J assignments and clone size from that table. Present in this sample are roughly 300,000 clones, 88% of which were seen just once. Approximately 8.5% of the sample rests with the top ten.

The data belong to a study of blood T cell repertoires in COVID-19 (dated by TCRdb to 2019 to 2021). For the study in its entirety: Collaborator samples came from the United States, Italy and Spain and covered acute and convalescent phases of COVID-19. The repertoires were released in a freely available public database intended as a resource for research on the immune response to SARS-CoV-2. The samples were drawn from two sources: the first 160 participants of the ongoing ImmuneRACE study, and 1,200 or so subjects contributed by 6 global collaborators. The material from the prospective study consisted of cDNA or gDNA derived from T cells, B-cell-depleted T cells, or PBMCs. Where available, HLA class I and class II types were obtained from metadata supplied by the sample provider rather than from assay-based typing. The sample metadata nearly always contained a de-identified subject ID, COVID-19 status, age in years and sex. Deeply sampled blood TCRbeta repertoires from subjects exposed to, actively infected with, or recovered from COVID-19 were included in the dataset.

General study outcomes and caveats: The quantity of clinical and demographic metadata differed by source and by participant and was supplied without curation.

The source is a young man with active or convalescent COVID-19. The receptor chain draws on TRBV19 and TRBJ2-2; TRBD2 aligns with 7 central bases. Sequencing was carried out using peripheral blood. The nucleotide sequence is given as TGTGCCAGTAGTAGCGGGGGCACCGGGGAGCTGTTTTTT. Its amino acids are CASSSGGTGELFF.